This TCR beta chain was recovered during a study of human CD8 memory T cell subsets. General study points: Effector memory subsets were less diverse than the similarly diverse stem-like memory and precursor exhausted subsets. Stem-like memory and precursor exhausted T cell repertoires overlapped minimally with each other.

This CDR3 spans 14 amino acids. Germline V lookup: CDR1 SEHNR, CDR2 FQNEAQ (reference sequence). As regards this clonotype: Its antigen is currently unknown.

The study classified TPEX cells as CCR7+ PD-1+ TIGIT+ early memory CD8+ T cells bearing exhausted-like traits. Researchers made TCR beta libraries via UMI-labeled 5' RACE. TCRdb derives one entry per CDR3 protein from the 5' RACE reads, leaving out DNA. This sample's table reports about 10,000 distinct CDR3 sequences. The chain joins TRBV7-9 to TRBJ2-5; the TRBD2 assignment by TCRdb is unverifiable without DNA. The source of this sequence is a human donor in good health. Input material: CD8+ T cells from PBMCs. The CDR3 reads CASSYAAGQETQYF.